The TCR beta chain described here comes from a study of T cell responses to AZD1222 COVID-19 vaccine. Study-wide findings and caveats: Reports indicate that nearly half of spike-specific TCRs are directed at unmutated variant regions. The donors showed a predominance of white British ancestry and of females, with possible underestimation of clonal diversity. Spike-specific TCR breadth and depth both grew after two AZD1222 doses.

Some clones are missing from TCRdb's copy, which holds only in-frame ones; the method was immunoSEQ multiplex PCR. The sample has around 110,000 clones, less than 95% seen once. This clone was recorded only once. Its antigen is undetermined. V was pared by 1 base and J by 3 bases, with 13 bases between. Germline lookup yields CDR1 SEHNR and CDR2 FQNEAQ (reference sequence). There are 15 residues in the CDR3. The source of this sequence is an adult who received the AZD1222 COVID-19 vaccine. Sequenced material: peripheral blood, taken 28 days after the second AZD1222 dose. V and J are TRBV7-9 and TRBJ2-7; unclear D gene. Here the CDR3 reads CASSLGIVNRYEQYF. The CDR3 DNA sequence: TGTGCCAGCAGCTTAGGGATCGTGAACCGCTACGAGCAGTACTTC.